This T cell receptor (beta chain) derives from a study of neurological immune-mediated disorders. Time point denoted: technical triplicate 2. For sorted libraries, the input was about 930,000 CD4+ or CD8+ T cells. Study results and limitations: The absence of shared CDR3 amino acid sequences among expanded clones across subjects suggests private repertoires in all groups. Multiple sclerosis was found to have the least TCR clonal expansion, below healthy controls, and HTLV-1-associated myelopathy the most.

V shed 5 bases and J shed 2 bases, with 13 bases lying between them. CDR3 size: 14 residues. Germline V gene lookup returns CDR1 SGHVS and CDR2 FQNEAQ. At least ten counts were recorded for this clonotype. The target antigen is unknown. cDNA was made by 5'RACE with 10-nucleotide random UMIs. TCRdb reprocessed the 5' RACE reads via MiXCR and lists one record per CDR3 protein. This sample carries roughly 32,000 distinct CDR3 sequences, about 14% of them seen once, and the ten largest clones take 4% to 5.5%. The clonotype originates from a female donor with HTLV-1-associated myelopathy (HAM/TSP). The J gene is TRBJ2-7, the V gene TRBV7-8, with unresolved D. Specimen: CD4+ T cells from blood. The CDR3 DNA reads TGTGCCAGCAGCGTGGGCCCGACCGCCTACGAGCAGTACTTC. The encoded protein is CASSVGPTAYEQYF.